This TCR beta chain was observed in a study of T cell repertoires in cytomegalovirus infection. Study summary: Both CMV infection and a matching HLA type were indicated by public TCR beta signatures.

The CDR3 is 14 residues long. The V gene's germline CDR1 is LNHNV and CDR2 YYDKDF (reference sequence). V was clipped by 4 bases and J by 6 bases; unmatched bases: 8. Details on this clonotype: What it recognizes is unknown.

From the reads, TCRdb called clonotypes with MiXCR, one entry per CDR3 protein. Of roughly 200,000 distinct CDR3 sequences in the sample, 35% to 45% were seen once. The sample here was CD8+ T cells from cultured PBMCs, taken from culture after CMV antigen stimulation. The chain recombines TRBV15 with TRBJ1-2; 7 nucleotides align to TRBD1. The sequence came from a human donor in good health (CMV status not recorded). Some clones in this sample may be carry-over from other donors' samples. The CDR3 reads CATSNKRTGHGYTF. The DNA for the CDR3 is TGTGCCACCAGCAACAAGAGGACAGGTCATGGCTACACCTTC.